This T cell receptor beta chain was obtained from a study of blood T cell repertoires in COVID-19. Study context: There were acute and convalescent COVID-19 samples, and they came from the United States, Italy and Spain.

Participants' own reports of clinical history determined their cohort assignment. Before being deemed recovered, Cohort 3 donors had two negative PCRs, clearance, or symptom resolution. Germline lookup yields CDR1 KGHSH and CDR2 LQKENI. The CDR3 length is 15 residues. Trimming left V 2 bases short and J 5 bases short, with 15 bases between. Authors' data handling: How many nucleated cells were present was estimated from reference gene primer amplification. Using immunoSEQ multiplex PCR, the repertoire was profiled, and TCRdb retains in-frame clones only, with some absent. For V, J and clone size, that table is used; D and trimming come from the DNA. The table shows over 200,000 clones, with around 90% occurring only once.

The receptor comes from a young man who had recovered from COVID-19. V and J are TRBV18 and TRBJ2-5; D is unclear. Source material: PBMCs or T cells enriched from blood (not recorded which). The CDR3, as DNA: TGTGCCAGCTCACCAAGATTTGACTCGTCGGAGACCCAGTACTTC. Translated: CASSPRFDSSETQYF.